Below, one T cell receptor (beta chain) is given with its context. This sample was taken from a study of blood T cell repertoires in COVID-19. Turning to the study itself: Italy, Spain and the United States were the sources of the convalescent and acute COVID-19 samples. From T cells, B-cell-depleted T cells, or PBMCs came the material, which was cDNA or gDNA.

In the study's own analysis: Amplification from reference gene primers served as the basis for estimated nucleated cell counts. Profiling relied on immunoSEQ multiplex PCR, and the TCRdb table lists in-frame clones only, not all of them. Clonal size and the V and J genes are those of that table, whereas D and trimming came from the DNA. This sample yields about 98,000 clones, of which approximately 79% are seen a single time; around 9.9% belongs to the top ten. Looked up from germline, CDR1 is SGHRS and CDR2 is YFSETQ. Between the trimmed V and J ends, which lost 2 bases and 0 bases, there was a span of 10 bases. The CDR3 loop spans 15 amino acids.

The clonotype was recovered from a man between 70 and 80 years old with active or convalescent COVID-19. Sequencing input: peripheral blood. The chain couples TRBV5-1 to TRBJ2-3; possibly TRBD2 for D (5 bases). In DNA form, the CDR3 reads TGCGCCAGCAGCTTCGGAGGCATAAGCACAGATACGCAGTATTTT. Amino acids: CASSFGGISTDTQYF.